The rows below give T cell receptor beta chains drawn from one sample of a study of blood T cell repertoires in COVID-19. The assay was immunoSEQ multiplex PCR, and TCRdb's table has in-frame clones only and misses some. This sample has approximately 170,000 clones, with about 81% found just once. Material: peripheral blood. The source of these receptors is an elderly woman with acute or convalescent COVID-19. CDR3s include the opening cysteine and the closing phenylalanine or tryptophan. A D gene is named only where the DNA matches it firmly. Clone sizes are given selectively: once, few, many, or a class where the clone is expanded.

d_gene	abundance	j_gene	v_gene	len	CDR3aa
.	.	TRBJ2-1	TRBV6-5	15	CASRISYPNFNEQFF
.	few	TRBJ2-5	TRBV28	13	CASSLGGRETQYF
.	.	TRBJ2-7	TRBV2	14	CASRRDGASYEQYF
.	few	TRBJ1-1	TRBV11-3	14	CASSFGGTNTEAFF
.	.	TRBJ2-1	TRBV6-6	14	CARVRISSYNEQFF
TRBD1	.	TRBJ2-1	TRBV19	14	CASHSGQRYNEQFF
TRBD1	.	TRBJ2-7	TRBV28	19	CASSSRQGAAKRVSYEQYF
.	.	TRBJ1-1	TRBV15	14	CATSRVPGYTEAFF
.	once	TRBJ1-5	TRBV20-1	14	CSASPGNGNQPQHF
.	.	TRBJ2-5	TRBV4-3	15	CASSQDFKGWETQYF
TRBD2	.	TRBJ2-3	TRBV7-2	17	CASSLGPSGGYTDTQYF
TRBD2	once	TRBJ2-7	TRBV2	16	CASSGPSGRPLFEQYF
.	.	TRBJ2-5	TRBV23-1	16	CASIRSPKVLQETQYF
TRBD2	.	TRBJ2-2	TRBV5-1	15	CASSEGLARAGELFF
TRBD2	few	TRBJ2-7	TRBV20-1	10	CTERELEQYF
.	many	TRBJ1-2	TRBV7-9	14	CASSLSTGIYGYTF
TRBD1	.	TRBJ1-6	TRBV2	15	CASSLEGQGNSPLHF
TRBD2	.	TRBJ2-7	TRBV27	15	CASSLGSSGLYEQYF
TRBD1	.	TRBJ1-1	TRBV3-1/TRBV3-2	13	CASSPGQGGKAFF
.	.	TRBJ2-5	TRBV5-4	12	CASSRDQETQYF
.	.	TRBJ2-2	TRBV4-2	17	CASSQDRAAQGTGELFF